This T cell receptor beta chain was profiled in a study of a mutant IDH1 vaccine in newly diagnosed glioma. Trimming took 2 bases from V and 8 from J; bases not matched to a gene: 5. The CDR3 has 14 amino acids. The germline CDR1 and CDR2 sequences are SGHRS and YFSETQ. Using immunoSEQ multiplex PCR, the repertoire was profiled, and TCRdb retains in-frame clones only, with some absent. The data hold 29,000 or so clones, with about 76% observed a single time. Time point here: week 35, safety follow-up. The vaccine gave 300 ug of a 20-mer mutant IDH1 peptide subcutaneously per dose. Concerning this clone: No antigen is known for it.

Sequenced here: PBMCs, sampled from a glioma patient whose treatment included an IDH1 peptide vaccine. V and J are TRBV5-1 and TRBJ1-3; TRBD1 aligns across 9 bases. The receptor was derived from a man over 45 with glioma. CDR3 region: CASSFTGGADTIYF. CDR3 nucleotide sequence: TGCGCCAGCAGCTTCACAGGGGGCGCTGACACCATATATTTT.